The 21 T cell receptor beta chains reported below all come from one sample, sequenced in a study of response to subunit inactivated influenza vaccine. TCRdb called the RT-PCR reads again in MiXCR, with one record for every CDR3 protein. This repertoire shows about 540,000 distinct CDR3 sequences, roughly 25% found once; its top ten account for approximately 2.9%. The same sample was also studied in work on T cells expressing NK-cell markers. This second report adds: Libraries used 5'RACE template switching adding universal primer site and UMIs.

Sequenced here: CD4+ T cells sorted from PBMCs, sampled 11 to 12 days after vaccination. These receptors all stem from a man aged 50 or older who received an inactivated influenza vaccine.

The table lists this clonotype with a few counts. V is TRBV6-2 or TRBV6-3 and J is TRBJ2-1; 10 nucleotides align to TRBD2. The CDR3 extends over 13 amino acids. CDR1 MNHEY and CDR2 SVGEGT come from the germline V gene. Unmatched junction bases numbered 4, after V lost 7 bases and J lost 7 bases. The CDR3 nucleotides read TGTGCCAGCATTCCTAGCGGGGGTAATGAGCAGTTCTTC. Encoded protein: CASIPSGGNEQFF.

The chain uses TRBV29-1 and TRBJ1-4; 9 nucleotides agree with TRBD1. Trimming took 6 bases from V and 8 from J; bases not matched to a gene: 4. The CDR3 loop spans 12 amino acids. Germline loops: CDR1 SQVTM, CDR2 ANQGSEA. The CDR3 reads CSVRTGGEKLFF. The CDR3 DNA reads TGCAGCGTCCGAACAGGGGGCGAAAAACTGTTTTTT. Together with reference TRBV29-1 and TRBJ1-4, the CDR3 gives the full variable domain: SAVISQKPSRDICQRGTSLTIQCQVDSQVTMMFWYRQQPGQSLTLIATANQGSEATYESGFVIDKFPISRPNLTFSTLTVSNMSPEDSSIYLCSVRTGGEKLFFGSGTQLSVL.

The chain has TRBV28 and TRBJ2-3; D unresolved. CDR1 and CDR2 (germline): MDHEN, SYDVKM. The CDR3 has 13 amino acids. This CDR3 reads CVARAASTDTQYF. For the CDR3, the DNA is TGTGTTGCACGGGCGGCTAGCACAGATACGCAGTATTTT.

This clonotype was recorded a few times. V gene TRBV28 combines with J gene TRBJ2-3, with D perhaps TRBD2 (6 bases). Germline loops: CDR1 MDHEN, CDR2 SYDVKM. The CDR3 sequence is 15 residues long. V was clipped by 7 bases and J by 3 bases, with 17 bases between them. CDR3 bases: TGTGCCAGCATAGGCAAGGGTGGGAGGACAGATACGCAGTATTTT. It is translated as CASIGKGGRTDTQYF. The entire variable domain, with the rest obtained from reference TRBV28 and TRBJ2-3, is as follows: DVKVTQSSRYLVKRTGEKVFLECVQDMDHENMFWYRQDPGLGLRLIYFSYDVKMKEKGDIPEGYSVSREKKERFSLILESASTNQTSMYLCASIGKGGRTDTQYFGPGTRLTVL.

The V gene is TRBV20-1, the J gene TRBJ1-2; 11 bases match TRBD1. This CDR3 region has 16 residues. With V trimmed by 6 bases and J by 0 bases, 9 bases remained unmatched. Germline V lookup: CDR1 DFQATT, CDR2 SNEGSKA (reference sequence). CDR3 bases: TGCAGTGCAAAGAGTTCGGGACAGGGGGCTAACTATGGCTACACCTTC. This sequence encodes CSAKSSGQGANYGYTF.

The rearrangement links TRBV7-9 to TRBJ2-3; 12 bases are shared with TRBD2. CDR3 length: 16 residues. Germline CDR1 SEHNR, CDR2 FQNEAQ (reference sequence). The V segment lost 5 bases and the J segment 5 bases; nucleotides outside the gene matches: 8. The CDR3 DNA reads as TGTGCCAGCAGCCCGATTGGGGGACTAGCGGGAGATACGCAGTATTTT. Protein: CASSPIGGLAGDTQYF.

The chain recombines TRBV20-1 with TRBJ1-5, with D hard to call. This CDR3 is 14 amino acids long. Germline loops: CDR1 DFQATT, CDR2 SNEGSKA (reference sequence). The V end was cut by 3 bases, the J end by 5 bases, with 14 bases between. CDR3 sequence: CSARAPTADQPQHF. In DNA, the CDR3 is TGCAGTGCTAGGGCACCTACTGCGGATCAGCCCCAGCATTTT.

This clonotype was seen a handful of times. The CDR3 coding sequence is TGCAGTGCTTCAGACATACAAGAGACCCAGTACTTC. It encodes CSASDIQETQYF. The J gene is TRBJ2-5, the V gene TRBV20-1; D not resolved. V dropped 5 bases and J dropped 2 bases, with 9 bases sitting between them. Germline CDR1 DFQATT, CDR2 SNEGSKA (reference sequence). The CDR3 has 12 residues.

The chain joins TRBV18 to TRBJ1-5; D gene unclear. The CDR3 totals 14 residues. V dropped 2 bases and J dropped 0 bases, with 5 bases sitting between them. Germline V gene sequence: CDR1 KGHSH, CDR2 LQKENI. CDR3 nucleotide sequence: TGTGCCAGCTCACCAGTTAATAGCAATCAGCCCCAGCATTTT. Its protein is CASSPVNSNQPQHF.

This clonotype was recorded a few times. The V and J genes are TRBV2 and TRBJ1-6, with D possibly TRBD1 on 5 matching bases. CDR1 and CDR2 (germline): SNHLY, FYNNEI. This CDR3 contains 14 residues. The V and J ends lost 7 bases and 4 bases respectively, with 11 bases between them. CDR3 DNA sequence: TGTGCCAGCACCAAAGACAGATATAATTCACCCCTCCACTTT. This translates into CASTKDRYNSPLHF.

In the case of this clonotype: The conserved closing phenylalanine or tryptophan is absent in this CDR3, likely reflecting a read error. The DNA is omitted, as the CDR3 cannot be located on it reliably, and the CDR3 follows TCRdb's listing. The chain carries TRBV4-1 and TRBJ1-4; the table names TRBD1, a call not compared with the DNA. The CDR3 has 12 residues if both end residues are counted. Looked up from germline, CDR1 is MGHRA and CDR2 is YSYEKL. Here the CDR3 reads CASSHMGTFLYY.

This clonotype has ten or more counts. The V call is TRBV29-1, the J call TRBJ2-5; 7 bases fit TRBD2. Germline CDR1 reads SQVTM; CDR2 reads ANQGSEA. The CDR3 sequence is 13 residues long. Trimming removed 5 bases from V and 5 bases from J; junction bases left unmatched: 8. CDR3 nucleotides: TGCAGCGTTTCGATCGGGGGGACGGAGACCCAGTACTTC. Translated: CSVSIGGTETQYF.

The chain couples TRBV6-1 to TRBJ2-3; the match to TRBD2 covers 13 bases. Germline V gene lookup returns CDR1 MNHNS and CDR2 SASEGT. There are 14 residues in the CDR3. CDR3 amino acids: CTTGLAGSTDTQYF. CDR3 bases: TGTACCACGGGACTAGCGGGATCCACAGATACGCAGTATTTT.

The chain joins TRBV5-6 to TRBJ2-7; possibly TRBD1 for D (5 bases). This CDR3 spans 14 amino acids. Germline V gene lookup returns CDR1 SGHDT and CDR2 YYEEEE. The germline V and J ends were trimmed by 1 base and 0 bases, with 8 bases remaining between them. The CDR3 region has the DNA TGTGCCAGCAGCTTGCTCAGGGACTCCTACGAGCAGTACTTC. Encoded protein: CASSLLRDSYEQYF.

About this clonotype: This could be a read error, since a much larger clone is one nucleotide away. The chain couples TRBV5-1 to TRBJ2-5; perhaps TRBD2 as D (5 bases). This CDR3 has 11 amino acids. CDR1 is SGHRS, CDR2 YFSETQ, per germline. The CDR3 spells CAGSLEATQYF. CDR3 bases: TGCGCCGGCAGCTTGGAGGCGACCCAGTACTTC. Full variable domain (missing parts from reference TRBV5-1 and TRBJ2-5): KAGVTQTPRYLIKTRGQQVTLSCSPISGHRSVSWYQQTPGQGLQFLFEYFSETQRNKGNFPGRFSGRQFSNSRSEMNVSTLELGDSALYLCAGSLEATQYFGPGTRLLVL.

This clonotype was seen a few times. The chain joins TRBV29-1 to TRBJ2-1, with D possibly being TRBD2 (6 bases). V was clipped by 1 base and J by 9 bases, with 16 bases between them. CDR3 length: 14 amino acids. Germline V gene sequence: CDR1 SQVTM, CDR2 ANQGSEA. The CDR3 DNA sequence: TGCAGCGTTGAAGGTGGAGGGAAGTGGAGTGAGCAGTTCTTC. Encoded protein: CSVEGGGKWSEQFF.

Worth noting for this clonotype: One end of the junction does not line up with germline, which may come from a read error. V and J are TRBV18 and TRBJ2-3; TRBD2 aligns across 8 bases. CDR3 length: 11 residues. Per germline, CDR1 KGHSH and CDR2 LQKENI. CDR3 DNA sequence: TGTGCCAGCTCACCTCATCCGGGAGGGAATTTT. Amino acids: CASSPHPGGNF.

The CDR3 sequence is CSAPRDRVSGYTF. CDR3 DNA sequence: TGCAGTGCTCCGCGGGACAGGGTTTCAGGCTACACCTTC. The chain couples TRBV20-1 to TRBJ1-2; TRBD1 matches 9 bases. This CDR3 has 13 amino acids. The germline V gene has CDR1 DFQATT and CDR2 SNEGSKA (reference sequence). V was clipped by 5 bases and J by 8 bases; unmatched bases: 9.

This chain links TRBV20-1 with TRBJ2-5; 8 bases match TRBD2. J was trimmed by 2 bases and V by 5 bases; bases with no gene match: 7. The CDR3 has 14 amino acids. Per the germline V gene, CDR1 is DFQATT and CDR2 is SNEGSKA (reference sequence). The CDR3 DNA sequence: TGCAGTGCTCCCGGTCCGGGAGGGCAAGAGACCCAGTACTTC. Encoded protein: CSAPGPGGQETQYF.

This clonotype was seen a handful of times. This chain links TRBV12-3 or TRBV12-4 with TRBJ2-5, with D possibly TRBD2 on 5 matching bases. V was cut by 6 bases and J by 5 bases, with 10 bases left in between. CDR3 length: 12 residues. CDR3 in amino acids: CASREVAETQYF. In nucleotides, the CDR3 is TGTGCCAGCAGGGAGGTAGCTGAGACCCAGTACTTC.

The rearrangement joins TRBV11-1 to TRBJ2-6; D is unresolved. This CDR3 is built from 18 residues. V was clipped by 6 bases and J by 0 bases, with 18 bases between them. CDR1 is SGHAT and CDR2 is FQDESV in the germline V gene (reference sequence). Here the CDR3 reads CASRKRGSPPSGANVLTF. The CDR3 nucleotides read TGTGCCAGCAGGAAAAGAGGCTCCCCTCCCTCTGGGGCCAACGTCCTGACTTTC.